The rows below give T cell receptor beta chains drawn from one sample of a study of early T cells in non-severe SARS-CoV-2 infection. TCRdb re-called the 5' RACE reads with MiXCR, one entry per CDR3 protein. Here the sample spans approximately 110,000 distinct CDR3 sequences, about 15% being singletons. The sequenced material came from whole blood. These receptors came from an adult who was a healthcare worker with PCR-confirmed SARS-CoV-2 infection or an uninfected control (not recorded which). The CDR3 runs from the conserved cysteine through the conserved F or W. A D gene is named only where the DNA matches it firmly. The size entry is marked missing in some rows and otherwise reads once, few, many or a size class.

clone_size d_call j_call v_call cdr3_aa cdr3_nt
few - TRBJ2-5 TRBV5-6 CASSFQGPGTQYF TGTGCCAGCAGCTTCCAGGGTCCCGGAACCCAGTACTTC
- TRBD1 TRBJ1-2 TRBV19 CASSPTGTTRYGYTF TGTGCCAGTAGTCCGACAGGGACAACCCGATATGGCTACACCTTC
few - TRBJ1-5 TRBV12-3/TRBV12-4 CASSFEGGGQPQHF TGTGCCAGCAGTTTCGAGGGTGGGGGACAGCCCCAGCATTTT
few - TRBJ1-3 TRBV5-1 CASSLESGTGNTIYF TGCGCCAGCAGCTTGGAATCGGGAACCGGAAACACCATATATTTT
few TRBD1 TRBJ1-2 TRBV4-1 CASSQTGQRSMGYTF TGCGCCAGCAGCCAAACGGGACAGAGATCTATGGGCTACACCTTC
- TRBD2 TRBJ2-5 TRBV9 CASSPRTRAGETQYF TGTGCCAGCAGCCCCCGGACTAGAGCCGGGGAGACCCAGTACTTC
- - TRBJ2-2 TRBV4-1 CASSQARVNTGELFF TGCGCCAGCAGCCAAGCCAGGGTGAACACCGGGGAGCTGTTTTTT
- - TRBJ2-3 TRBV7-6 CASSLEGDTQYF TGTGCCAGCAGCTTAGAGGGGGATACGCAGTATTTT
- - TRBJ2-7 TRBV5-1 CASSLDRDYEQYF TGCGCCAGCAGCTTGGACCGGGACTACGAGCAGTACTTC
few - TRBJ1-1 TRBV12-3/TRBV12-4 CASSSSGFGNTEAFF TGTGCCAGCAGTTCTTCAGGGTTCGGGAACACTGAAGCTTTCTTT
- - TRBJ1-2 TRBV9 CASSEGPEKDGYTF TGTGCCAGCAGCGAGGGCCCTGAGAAGGATGGCTACACCTTC
- - TRBJ2-7 TRBV12-3/TRBV12-4 CASSFSSGASYEQYF TGTGCCAGCAGTTTTTCTTCCGGAGCCTCCTACGAGCAGTACTTC
- - TRBJ1-3 TRBV29-1 CSGQASSGNTIYF TGCAGCGGACAGGCGTCCTCTGGAAACACCATATATTTT
many - TRBJ1-1 TRBV5-1 CASSLSRQVNTEAFF TGCGCCAGCAGCTTAAGCCGTCAGGTGAACACTGAAGCTTTCTTT
few - TRBJ1-3 TRBV3-1 CASSQDNSVDTIYF TGTGCCAGCAGCCAAGATAACTCAGTGGACACCATATATTTT
- - TRBJ2-5 TRBV10-3 CAISESSGDSGLETQYF TGTGCCATCAGTGAGTCTTCGGGGGATAGCGGACTAGAGACCCAGTACTTC
- - TRBJ2-3 TRBV4-1 CASSQNQGDTQYF TGCGCCAGCAGCCAAAACCAGGGGGATACGCAGTATTTT
few - TRBJ2-2 TRBV28 CASKIQGGTGELFF TGTGCCAGCAAGATACAGGGGGGGACCGGGGAGCTGTTTTTT
few TRBD1 TRBJ1-2 TRBV4-1 CASSPIQGPRSYGYTF TGCGCCAGCAGCCCGATACAGGGGCCGCGTTCCTATGGCTACACCTTC
few TRBD2 TRBJ2-2 TRBV12-3/TRBV12-4 CASRDAGTSVTGELFF TGTGCCAGCAGAGACGCCGGGACTAGCGTCACCGGGGAGCTGTTTTTT
- - TRBJ2-3 TRBV5-1 CASSLVGLLEVNTQYF TGCGCCAGCAGCTTGGTGGGGTTATTGGAGGTGAATACGCAGTATTTT
- TRBD1 TRBJ2-2 TRBV6-5 CASNPGQANTGELFF TGTGCCAGCAACCCGGGACAGGCAAACACCGGGGAGCTGTTTTTT
- - TRBJ1-1 TRBV27 CASSFYKNTEAFF TGTGCCAGCAGTTTTTACAAGAACACTGAAGCTTTCTTT
few TRBD1 TRBJ2-7 TRBV20-1 CSARTVTGAEQYF TGCAGTGCTCGTACCGTGACAGGGGCAGAGCAGTACTTC
- TRBD1 TRBJ2-3 TRBV5-5 CASSSGTGTDTQYF TGTGCCAGCAGCTCCGGGACAGGCACAGATACGCAGTATTTT
- TRBD1 TRBJ2-1 TRBV20-1 CSARGTGDRRFDEQFF TGCAGTGCTAGGGGGACTGGGGACAGGCGGTTTGATGAGCAGTTCTTC
few - TRBJ2-1 TRBV18 CASSPDLRQGEQFF TGTGCCAGCTCACCCGACTTGCGTCAGGGTGAGCAGTTCTTC
few TRBD2 TRBJ2-3 TRBV29-1 CSVDGLAGTSTDTQYF TGCAGCGTTGACGGCCTAGCGGGAACAAGCACAGATACGCAGTATTTT
few - TRBJ2-3 TRBV27 CASSLGTFGTDTQYF TGTGCCAGCAGTTTAGGTACTTTTGGCACAGATACGCAGTATTTT
- - TRBJ2-5 TRBV11-2 CASSVRGIGGETQYF TGTGCCAGCAGCGTTAGGGGCATCGGGGGAGAGACCCAGTACTTC
- TRBD1 TRBJ1-2 TRBV27 CASSFTGVGYGYTF TGTGCCAGCAGTTTTACAGGGGTTGGCTATGGCTACACCTTC
few - TRBJ1-3 TRBV20-1 CSARGRHASGNTIYF TGCAGTGCTAGGGGGCGACATGCCTCTGGAAACACCATATATTTT
few - TRBJ2-2 TRBV2 CASSEAGGGELFF TGTGCCAGCAGTGAAGCAGGTGGCGGGGAGCTGTTTTTT
few TRBD1 TRBJ2-7 TRBV5-1 CASSLGQGVNEQYF TGCGCCAGCAGCTTGGGGCAGGGGGTCAACGAGCAGTACTTC
many TRBD1 TRBJ2-7 TRBV3-1 CASSQGYGTDPTRQYF TGTGCCAGCAGCCAAGGGTACGGGACAGATCCTACGAGGCAGTACTTC
few TRBD2 TRBJ2-6 TRBV6-2/TRBV6-3 CASSKGLAGGPGANVLTF TGTGCCAGCAGTAAAGGACTAGCGGGGGGGCCAGGGGCCAACGTCCTGACTTTC
- - TRBJ1-5 TRBV3-1 CASSSAGQPQHF TGTGCCAGCAGCTCAGCAGGGCAGCCCCAGCATTTT
- - TRBJ1-1 TRBV10-3 CAISYTGNTEAFF TGTGCCATCAGTTATACAGGGAACACTGAAGCTTTCTTT
few TRBD1 TRBJ1-2 TRBV13 CASNQRGIDRGSNYGYTF TGTGCCAGCAACCAGCGGGGAATTGACAGGGGGTCCAACTATGGCTACACCTTC
few TRBD2 TRBJ2-3 TRBV30 CAWSREGLTDTQYF TGTGCCTGGAGTAGGGAGGGGCTCACAGATACGCAGTATTTT
few TRBD1 TRBJ2-1 TRBV13 CASSSRDRGFDEQFF TGTGCCAGCAGCTCCCGGGACAGGGGGTTCGATGAGCAGTTCTTC
- TRBD1 TRBJ2-5 TRBV29-1 CSLRQGETQYF TGCAGCCTTCGACAGGGTGAGACCCAGTACTTC
- TRBD1 TRBJ2-5 TRBV12-3/TRBV12-4 CASSFGTGWETQYF TGTGCCAGCAGTTTCGGGACAGGGTGGGAGACCCAGTACTTC
- TRBD1 TRBJ1-2 TRBV7-9 CASSLDWDRGDGYTF TGTGCCAGCAGCTTAGACTGGGACAGAGGCGATGGCTACACCTTC
- - TRBJ2-5 TRBV5-4 CASSSRTEETQYF TGTGCCAGCAGCTCACGAACGGAGGAGACCCAGTACTTC
few - TRBJ1-2 TRBV10-3 CAISESIPQGGGYGYTF TGTGCCATCAGTGAGTCAATTCCTCAGGGAGGGGGCTATGGCTACACCTTC
many TRBD1 TRBJ2-1 TRBV7-9 CASSLAGGRTYNEQFF TGTGCCAGCAGCTTAGCAGGGGGCAGAACCTACAATGAGCAGTTCTTC
few TRBD1 TRBJ2-3 TRBV7-2 CASSYYRGRLDTQYF TGTGCCAGCAGCTATTACAGGGGGCGCTTAGATACGCAGTATTTT
many - TRBJ1-1 TRBV2 CASRGHLNTEAFF TGTGCCAGCAGGGGACACCTGAACACTGAAGCTTTCTTT
few - TRBJ1-1 TRBV11-1 CASSLSSRAYFGAEAFF TGTGCCAGCAGCTTAAGTTCTCGCGCTTACTTCGGGGCTGAAGCTTTCTTT
- - TRBJ1-1 TRBV3-1 CASSHGVGLVDTEAFF TGTGCCAGCAGCCATGGCGTGGGCCTCGTGGACACTGAAGCTTTCTTT
many - TRBJ1-1 TRBV6-1 CASSVAVETEAFF TGTGCCAGCAGTGTGGCCGTGGAAACTGAAGCTTTCTTT
many - TRBJ2-2 TRBV24-1 CATSDSGLSNTGELFF TGTGCCACCAGTGATTCGGGACTTTCGAACACCGGGGAGCTGTTTTTT
- - TRBJ1-5 TRBV6-1 CASSEVANNQPQHF TGTGCCAGCAGTGAGGTCGCGAATAATCAGCCCCAGCATTTT
many - TRBJ2-1 TRBV2 CASTRAGSYSEQFF TGTGCCAGTACACGGGCAGGGAGTTATTCTGAGCAGTTCTTC
few - TRBJ2-1 TRBV4-2 CASSQRGLPEQFF TGTGCCAGCAGCCAGAGGGGACTCCCGGAGCAGTTCTTC
few - TRBJ2-5 TRBV20-1 CSAYHHQETQYF TGCAGTGCGTACCACCATCAAGAGACCCAGTACTTC
few - TRBJ1-3 TRBV4-2 CASSPTDRPGNTIYF TGTGCCAGCAGCCCCACCGACAGGCCGGGAAACACCATATATTTT
many - TRBJ1-1 TRBV6-1 CASSEDGSWDTEAFF TGTGCCAGCAGTGAAGATGGCAGCTGGGACACTGAAGCTTTCTTT